The rows below give T cell receptor beta chains drawn from one sample of a study of blood T cell repertoires in COVID-19. Sequencing was performed with immunoSEQ multiplex PCR; in TCRdb, only in-frame clones are kept and a portion is missing. The data show approximately 150,000 clones, 76% seen once. Specimen: peripheral blood. All receptors derive from a man in his 60s with acute or convalescent COVID-19. The CDR3 runs from the conserved cysteine through the conserved F or W. The D gene is left open where the match is weak. Clone size appears in some rows only: once, few, many, or a class for an expanded clone.

len,j_gene,d_gene,abundance,v_gene,CDR3aa,CDR3nt
13,TRBJ1-4,NA,NA,TRBV5-1,CASSRGLGEKLFF,TGCGCCAGCAGCCGGGGACTTGGGGAAAAACTGTTTTTT
17,TRBJ2-7,TRBD1,NA,TRBV5-1,CASSRGPQTGVTYEQYF,TGCGCCAGCAGCCGGGGGCCCCAGACAGGGGTTACCTACGAGCAGTACTTC
15,TRBJ2-1,TRBD2,once,TRBV18,CASSAGTSGRGEQFF,TGTGCCAGCTCAGCCGGGACTAGCGGGAGAGGGGAGCAGTTCTTC
16,TRBJ2-2,TRBD2,many,TRBV9,CASSPRTSGSAGELFF,TGTGCCAGCAGCCCAAGGACTAGCGGGAGTGCCGGGGAGCTGTTTTTT
13,TRBJ2-7,NA,NA,TRBV5-1,CASSSGTLDEQYF,TGCGCCAGCAGCTCCGGGACTCTAGACGAGCAGTACTTC
12,TRBJ2-7,TRBD1,NA,TRBV6-5,CASSHRDREQYF,TGTGCCAGCAGTCACCGGGACAGGGAGCAGTACTTC
16,TRBJ2-7,NA,NA,TRBV21-1,CASAQGLAVLLYEQYF,TGTGCCAGCGCCCAGGGACTAGCGGTGCTTCTTTACGAGCAGTACTTC
15,TRBJ2-1,TRBD2,once,TRBV7-9,CASSSTGTTRAEQFF,TGTGCCAGCAGTTCAACCGGGACTACTAGAGCTGAGCAGTTCTTC
14,TRBJ1-1,NA,few,TRBV4-1,CASSQAPGVTEAFF,TGCGCCAGCAGCCAAGCCCCGGGGGTCACTGAAGCTTTCTTT
15,TRBJ1-5,NA,NA,TRBV2,CASSLGQSGNQPQHF,TGTGCCAGCAGCCTAGGACAAAGTGGCAATCAGCCCCAGCATTTT
13,TRBJ1-2,NA,NA,TRBV27,CASRADRDYGYTF,TGTGCCAGCAGGGCAGACAGAGACTATGGCTACACCTTC